This T cell receptor (beta chain) was profiled in a study of metastatic and nonmetastatic thyroid tumors. For the study at large: Both malignant and benign thyroid patients supplied peripheral blood and tumor or nodule tissue samples, across which the repertoires of these patients were then compared. Whole-study findings and limits: Reportedly, malignant thyroid tumors had significantly higher TCR beta diversity than benign nodules, in blood and tumor.

The V and J ends lost 2 bases and 6 bases respectively, with 8 bases between them. Germline CDR1 and CDR2: SNHLY and FYNNEI. CDR3 length: 12 amino acids. As handled by the study authors: Between-group CDR3 differences, defined by clinicopathological status, yielded a distant-metastasis classifier for papillary thyroid cancer. MiXCR was used by TCRdb to re-call the PCR reads. None of the V and J calls come from the authors' own analysis; TCRdb made them. In the table there are 15,000 to 20,000 clones, approximately 20% of which are singletons. Points on this clone: What it binds is unknown.

None of the patients had undergone any treatment ahead of thyroid surgery. The receptor was derived from a female donor with papillary thyroid cancer or a benign thyroid nodule (not recorded which). Some clones in this sample may be carry-over from other donors' samples. This chain uses TRBV2 with TRBJ2-7; D remains ambiguous. Sequencing was carried out using adjacent normal tissue. The CDR3 here is CASSERLVEQYF. CDR3 nucleotides: TGTGCCAGCAGTGAAAGGTTGGTCGAGCAGTACTTC.